This T cell receptor beta chain was recorded in a study of shared clonotypes between healthy human individuals. The CDR3 extends over 15 amino acids. Germline CDR1 reads ENHRY; CDR2 reads SYGVKD. Trimming stripped 4 bases from V and 6 bases from J, with 15 bases between. With regard to this clone: Its antigen is undetermined.

General study results and limits: It was the non-shared clonotypes that had lower generation probabilities than clonotypes shared by all four donors.

Using immunoSEQ multiplex PCR, the repertoire was profiled, and TCRdb retains in-frame clones only, with some absent. The sample lists approximately 2,000,000 clones, 80% to 95% occurring once. Those who donated were healthy HIV-negative adults, with no recent acute infections or vaccinations reported. Everyone who donated was a Caucasian adult who lived in Nashville, Tennessee. A CD45RA-negative memory subset and a CD45RA+ naive subset were separated from the CD4+ cells. The chain uses TRBV10-3 and TRBJ2-2, with a weak D call TRBD2 (7 bases). Sequencing was performed on naive CD4+ T cells from PBMCs. Subset described: CD45RA+ positively selected. The TCR sequence derives from a man aged 18 to 30 in good health. Some clones in this sample may be carry-over from other donors' samples. CDR3 DNA: TGTGCCATCAGTGTCGGGGGGCGTGGGTCCGGGGAGCTGTTTTTT. Its translation: CAISVGGRGSGELFF.